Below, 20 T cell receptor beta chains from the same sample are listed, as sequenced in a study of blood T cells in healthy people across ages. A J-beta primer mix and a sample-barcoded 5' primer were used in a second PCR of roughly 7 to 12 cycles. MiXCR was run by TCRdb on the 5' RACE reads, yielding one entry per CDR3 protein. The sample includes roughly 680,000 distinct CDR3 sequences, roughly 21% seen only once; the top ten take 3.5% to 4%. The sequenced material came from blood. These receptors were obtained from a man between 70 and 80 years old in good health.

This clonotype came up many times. CDR3 region: CASSTDRAVSGETQYF. CDR3 coding DNA: TGTGCCAGCAGCACAGACAGGGCCGTTTCGGGAGAGACCCAGTACTTC. The chain combines TRBV7-2 with TRBJ2-5; 7 bases map to TRBD1. Germline trimming cut 5 bases from V and 4 bases from J; bases unmatched to any gene: 13. Germline V lookup: CDR1 SGHTA, CDR2 FQGNSA. This CDR3 contains 16 residues.

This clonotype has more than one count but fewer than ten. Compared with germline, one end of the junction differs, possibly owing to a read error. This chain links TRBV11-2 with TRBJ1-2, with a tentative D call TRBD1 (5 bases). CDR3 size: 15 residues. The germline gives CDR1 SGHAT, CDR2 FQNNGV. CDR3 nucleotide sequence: TGTGCCAGCAGCTTGTCAGACAGTGGGCCCTATGGCTGCACCTTC. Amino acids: CASSLSDSGPYGCTF.

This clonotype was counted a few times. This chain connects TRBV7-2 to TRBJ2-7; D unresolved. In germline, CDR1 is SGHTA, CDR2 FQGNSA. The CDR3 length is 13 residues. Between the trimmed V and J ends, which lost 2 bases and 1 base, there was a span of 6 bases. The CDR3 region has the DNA TGTGCCAGCAGCTTACAGGTGTCCTACGAGCAGTACTTC. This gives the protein CASSLQVSYEQYF.

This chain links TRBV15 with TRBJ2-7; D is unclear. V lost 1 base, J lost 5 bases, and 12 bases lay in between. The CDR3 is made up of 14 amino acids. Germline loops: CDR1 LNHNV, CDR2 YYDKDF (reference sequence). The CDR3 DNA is TGTGCCACCAGCAGAGGGGGTACGAGTGACGAGCAGTACTTC. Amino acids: CATSRGGTSDEQYF. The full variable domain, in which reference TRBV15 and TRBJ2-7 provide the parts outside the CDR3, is DAMVIQNPRYQVTQFGKPVTLSCSQTLNHNVMYWYQQKSSQAPKLLFHYYDKDFNNEADTPDNFQSRRPNTSFCFLDIRSPGLGDTAMYLCATSRGGTSDEQYFGPGTRLTVT.

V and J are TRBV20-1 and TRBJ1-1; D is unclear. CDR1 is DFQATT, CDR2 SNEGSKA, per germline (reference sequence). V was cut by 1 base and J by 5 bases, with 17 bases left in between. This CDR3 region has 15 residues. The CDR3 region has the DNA TGCAGTGCTAGAGGCCTCGGGTTGACGGAAACTGAAGCTTTCTTT. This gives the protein CSARGLGLTETEAFF.

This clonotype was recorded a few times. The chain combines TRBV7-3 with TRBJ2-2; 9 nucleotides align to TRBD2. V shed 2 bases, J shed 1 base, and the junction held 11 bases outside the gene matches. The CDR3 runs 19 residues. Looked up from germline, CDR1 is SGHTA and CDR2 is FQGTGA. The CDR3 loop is CASSLVPRLAGWNTGELFF. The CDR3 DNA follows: TGTGCCAGCAGCTTAGTTCCTCGTCTAGCGGGATGGAACACCGGGGAGCTGTTTTTT.

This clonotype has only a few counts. CDR3: CASSQAAGAGELFF. Here the CDR3 DNA reads TGTGCCAGCAGCCAAGCGGCCGGGGCCGGGGAGCTGTTTTTT. The chain is built from TRBV3-1 and TRBJ2-2; D possibly corresponds to TRBD2 (5 bases). The CDR3 extends over 14 amino acids. V lost 1 base and J lost 6, with 9 bases in between. Germline loops: CDR1 LGHDT, CDR2 YNNKEL (reference sequence).

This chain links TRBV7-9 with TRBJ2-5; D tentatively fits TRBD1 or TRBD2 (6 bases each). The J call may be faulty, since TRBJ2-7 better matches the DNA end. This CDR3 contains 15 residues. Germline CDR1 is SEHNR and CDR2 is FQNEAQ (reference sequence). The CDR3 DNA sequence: TGTGCCAGCAGCTTAGTCGGGGGCCGGTTGGACGAGCAGTACTTC. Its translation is CASSLVGGRLDEQYF.

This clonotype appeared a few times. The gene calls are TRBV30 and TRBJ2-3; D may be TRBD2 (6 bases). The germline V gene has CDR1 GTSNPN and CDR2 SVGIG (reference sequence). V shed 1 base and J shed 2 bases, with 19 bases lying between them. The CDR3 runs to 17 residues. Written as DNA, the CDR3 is TGTGCCTGGAGTGGCGGAGGATTAGCGGAATACACAGATACGCAGTATTTT. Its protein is CAWSGGGLAEYTDTQYF.

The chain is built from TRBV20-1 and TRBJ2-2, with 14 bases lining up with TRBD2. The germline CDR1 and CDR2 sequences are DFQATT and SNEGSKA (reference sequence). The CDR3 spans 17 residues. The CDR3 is CSTQKTSGRGDTGELFF. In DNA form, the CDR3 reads TGCAGCACACAGAAGACTAGCGGGAGGGGAGATACCGGGGAGCTGTTTTTT.

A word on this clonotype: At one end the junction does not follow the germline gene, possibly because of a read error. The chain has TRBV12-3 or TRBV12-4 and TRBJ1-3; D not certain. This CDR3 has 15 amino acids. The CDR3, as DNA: TGTGCCAGCAGTTTCGCCCCACCGTCTGGAGACACCATATATTTT. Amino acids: CASSFAPPSGDTIYF.

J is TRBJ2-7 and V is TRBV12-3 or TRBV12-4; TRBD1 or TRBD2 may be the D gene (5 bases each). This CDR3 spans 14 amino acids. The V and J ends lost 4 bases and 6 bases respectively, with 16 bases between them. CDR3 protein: CASSSLSGLGEQYF. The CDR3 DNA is TGTGCCAGCAGTTCCCTTTCGGGGCTCGGCGAGCAGTACTTC.

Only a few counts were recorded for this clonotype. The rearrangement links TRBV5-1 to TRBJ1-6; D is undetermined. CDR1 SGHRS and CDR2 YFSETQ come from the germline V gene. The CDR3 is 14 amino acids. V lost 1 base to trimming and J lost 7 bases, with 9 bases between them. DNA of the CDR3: TGCGCCAGCAGCTTGAGGCAGCAAAATTCACCCCTCCACTTT. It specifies CASSLRQQNSPLHF.

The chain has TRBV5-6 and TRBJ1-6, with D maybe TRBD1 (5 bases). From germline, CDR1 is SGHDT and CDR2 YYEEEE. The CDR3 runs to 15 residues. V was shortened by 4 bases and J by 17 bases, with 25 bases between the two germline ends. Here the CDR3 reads CASSLRSSWGTSVHF. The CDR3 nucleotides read TGTGCCAGCAGCCTCCGAAGCAGTTGGGGGACCTCCGTCCACTTT.

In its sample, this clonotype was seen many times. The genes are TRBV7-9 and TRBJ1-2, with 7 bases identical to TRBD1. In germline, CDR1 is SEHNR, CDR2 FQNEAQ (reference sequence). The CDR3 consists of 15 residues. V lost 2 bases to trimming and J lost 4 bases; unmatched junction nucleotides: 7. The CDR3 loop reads CASSLLKAGGYGYTF. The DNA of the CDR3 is TGTGCCAGCAGCTTATTGAAGGCAGGGGGCTATGGCTACACCTTC.

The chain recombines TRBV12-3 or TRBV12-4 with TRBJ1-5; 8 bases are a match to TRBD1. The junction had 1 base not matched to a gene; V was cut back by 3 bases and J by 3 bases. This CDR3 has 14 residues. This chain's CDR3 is CASSLTGVNQPQHF. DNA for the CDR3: TGTGCCAGCAGTTTGACAGGGGTCAATCAGCCCCAGCATTTT.

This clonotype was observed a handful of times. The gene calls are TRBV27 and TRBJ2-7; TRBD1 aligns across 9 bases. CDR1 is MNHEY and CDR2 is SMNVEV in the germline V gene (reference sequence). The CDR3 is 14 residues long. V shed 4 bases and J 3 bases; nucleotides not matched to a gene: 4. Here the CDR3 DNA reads TGTGCCAGCAGTTCCGTGGGACAGGGCTACGAGCAGTACTTC. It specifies CASSSVGQGYEQYF.

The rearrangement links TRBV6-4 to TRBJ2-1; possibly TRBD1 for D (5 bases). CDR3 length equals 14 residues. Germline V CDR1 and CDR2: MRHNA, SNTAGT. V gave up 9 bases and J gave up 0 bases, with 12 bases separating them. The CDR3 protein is CARKGPSSYNEQFF. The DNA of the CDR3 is TGTGCCAGAAAGGGGCCTAGCTCCTACAATGAGCAGTTCTTC.

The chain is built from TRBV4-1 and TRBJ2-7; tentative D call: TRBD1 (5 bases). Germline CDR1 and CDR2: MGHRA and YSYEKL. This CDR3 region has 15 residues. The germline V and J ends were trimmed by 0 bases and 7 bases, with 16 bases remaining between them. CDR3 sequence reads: CASSQDSRVRGEQYF. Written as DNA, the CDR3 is TGCGCCAGCAGCCAAGATAGCAGGGTTAGAGGAGAGCAGTACTTC.

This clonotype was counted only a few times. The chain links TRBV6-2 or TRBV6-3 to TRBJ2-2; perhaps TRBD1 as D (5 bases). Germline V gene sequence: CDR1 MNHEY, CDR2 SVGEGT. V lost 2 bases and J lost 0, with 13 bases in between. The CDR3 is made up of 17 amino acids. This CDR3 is CASSYEDSYSNTGELFF. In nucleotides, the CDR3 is TGTGCCAGCAGTTACGAAGACAGTTATTCGAACACCGGGGAGCTGTTTTTT.